This T cell receptor beta chain was recovered during a study of T cell responses to AZD1222 COVID-19 vaccine. Remarks on this clone: Its specificity is not known.

Whole-study results and caveats: Clonal diversity was possibly underestimated; the donors were predominantly white British and more often female. Unmutated regions of variants are reportedly targeted by nearly half of spike-specific TCRs.

Data came from immunoSEQ multiplex PCR; TCRdb stores just in-frame clones and leaves some out. Of roughly 100,000 clones listed, about 94% are singletons. This CDR3 comprises 15 residues. Germline CDR1 and CDR2: MNHNS and SASEGT. V lost 3 bases and J lost 9, with 18 bases in between. This chain links TRBV6-1 with TRBJ1-5; D is unresolved. Sequencing used peripheral blood, obtained on day 0 of AZD1222 vaccination. The receptor was isolated from an adult in good health. DNA for the CDR3: TGTGCCAGCAGTGACCGGACGGCGAGTAAACGGCCCCAGCATTTT. Its protein is CASSDRTASKRPQHF.